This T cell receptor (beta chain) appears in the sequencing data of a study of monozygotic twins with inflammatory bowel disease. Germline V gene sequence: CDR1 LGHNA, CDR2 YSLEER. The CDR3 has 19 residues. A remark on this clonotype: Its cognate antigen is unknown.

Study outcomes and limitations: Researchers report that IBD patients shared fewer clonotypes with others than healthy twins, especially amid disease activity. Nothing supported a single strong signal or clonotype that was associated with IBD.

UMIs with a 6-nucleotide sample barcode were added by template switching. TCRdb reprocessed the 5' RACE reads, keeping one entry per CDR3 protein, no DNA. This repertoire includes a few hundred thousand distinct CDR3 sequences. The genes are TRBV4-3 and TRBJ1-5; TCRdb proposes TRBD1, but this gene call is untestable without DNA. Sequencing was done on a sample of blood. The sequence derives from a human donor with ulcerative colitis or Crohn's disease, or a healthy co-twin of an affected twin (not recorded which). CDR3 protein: CASSQDLFLTGGGNQPQHF.